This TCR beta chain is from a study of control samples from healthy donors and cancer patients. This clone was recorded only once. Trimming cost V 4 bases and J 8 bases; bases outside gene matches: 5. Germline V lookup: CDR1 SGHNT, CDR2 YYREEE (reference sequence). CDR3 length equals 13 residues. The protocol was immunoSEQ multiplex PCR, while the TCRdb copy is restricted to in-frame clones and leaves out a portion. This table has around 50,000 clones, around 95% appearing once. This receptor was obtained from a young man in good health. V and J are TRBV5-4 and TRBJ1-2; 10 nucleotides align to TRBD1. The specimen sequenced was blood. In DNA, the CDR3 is TGTGCCAGCAGCCCTGGACAGGGGGAAGGCTACACCTTC. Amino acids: CASSPGQGEGYTF.